The 8 T cell receptor beta chains in this list originate from one sample, sequenced in a study of Graves' ophthalmopathy and Graves' hyperthyroidism. The study amplified TCR beta CDR3 regions using RNA transcripts. The first round was an RT-PCR with HTBI primers, and the second round was a multiplex PCR. TCRdb passed the multiplex PCR reads through MiXCR, listing each CDR3 protein once. Of approximately 700,000 distinct CDR3 sequences listed, over 40% are singletons. Input material: peripheral blood. Every receptor here comes from an adult man with Graves' ophthalmopathy.

The chain recombines TRBV5-1 with TRBJ2-5, with D perhaps TRBD1 (6 bases). Germline V lookup: CDR1 SGHRS, CDR2 YFSETQ. This CDR3 has 15 residues. V was shortened by 1 base and J by 4 bases, with 14 bases between the two germline ends. The chain's CDR3 is CASSLTGQGPETQYF. The CDR3 DNA reads as TGCGCCAGCAGCTTGACAGGGCAGGGGCCAGAGACCCAGTACTTC.

This clonotype appeared many times. This chain links TRBV5-1 with TRBJ1-4, with TRBD1 identical over 9 bases. With V trimmed by 4 bases and J by 5 bases, 0 bases remained unmatched. This CDR3 comprises 13 residues. Per the germline V gene, CDR1 is SGHRS and CDR2 is YFSETQ. The CDR3 sequence is CASSGTGNEKLFF. Here the CDR3 DNA reads TGCGCCAGCAGCGGGACAGGGAATGAAAAACTGTTTTTT.

There are many counts of this clonotype. The V gene is TRBV20-1, the J gene TRBJ2-7, with a weak D call TRBD1 (5 bases). V was cut by 8 bases and J by 3 bases, with 17 bases left in between. The CDR3 has 13 residues. Per germline, CDR1 DFQATT and CDR2 SNEGSKA (reference sequence). CDR3 DNA sequence: TGCAGTCTGTCTATGGGGCAGCGCTACGAGCAGTACTTC. Residues: CSLSMGQRYEQYF.

V usage is TRBV7-8 and J usage is TRBJ2-7; 11 bases fit TRBD1. Losses at the gene ends were 5 bases for V and 6 bases for J; bases not matched to a gene: 9. From germline, CDR1 is SGHVS and CDR2 FQNEAQ. This CDR3 has 15 residues. In nucleotides, the CDR3 is TGTGCCAGCAGCCCGGGACAGGGGGTTGGTGGCGAGCAGTACTTC. As protein: CASSPGQGVGGEQYF.

The rearrangement links TRBV2 to TRBJ1-4; the D is unclear. Trimming stripped 8 bases from V and 8 bases from J, with 12 bases between. The germline V gene has CDR1 SNHLY and CDR2 FYNNEI. The CDR3 spans 12 residues. CDR3 DNA: TGTGCCAGCCACAAGGACGGAGAAAAACTGTTTTTT. Amino acid sequence: CASHKDGEKLFF.

The CDR3 here is CASSSDGSNQPQQYF. The CDR3 coding sequence is TGTGCCAGCAGTTCCGATGGTTCCAATCAGCCCCAGCAGTACTTC. The chain employs TRBV6-5 and TRBJ2-7; D unresolved. Per the germline V gene, CDR1 is MNHEY and CDR2 is SVGAGI. The V end lost 4 bases, the J end lost 8 bases, and 21 bases lay between the germline ends. The CDR3 runs to 15 residues.

The genes are TRBV29-1 and TRBJ1-3; D is unclear. Germline V gene lookup returns CDR1 SQVTM and CDR2 ANQGSEA. V dropped 4 bases and J dropped 7 bases, with 8 bases sitting between them. The CDR3 spans 11 residues. This CDR3 is CSVVAENTIYF. In DNA, the CDR3 is TGCAGCGTTGTGGCAGAGAACACCATATATTTT.

To note about this clonotype: One end of the junction varies from germline; a read error may be responsible. The chain joins TRBV10-2 to TRBJ2-2; 9 bases map to TRBD1. Per germline, CDR1 WSHSY and CDR2 SAAADI. The CDR3 is 14 amino acids. The CDR3: CASSEQGAGGELFF. The CDR3 DNA reads TGTGCCAGCAGCGAACAGGGGGCAGGCGGGGAGCTGTTTTTT.